The 7 T cell receptor beta chains below come from one sample, sequenced in a study of cytomegalovirus exposure and HLA in healthy donors. The PCR was carried out with 60 Vbeta primers and 13 Jbeta primers. Profiling relied on immunoSEQ multiplex PCR, and the TCRdb table lists in-frame clones only, not all of them. The table lists about 57,000 clones, 83% of them singletons. Sequenced material: PBMCs. The receptors originated from a man aged 25-45 years in good health and CMV-seronegative.

The genes are TRBV19 and TRBJ1-5; D perhaps matches TRBD1 (5 bases). The germline V and J ends were trimmed by 1 base and 9 bases, with 13 bases remaining between them. This CDR3 is 14 amino acids long. Germline V lookup: CDR1 LNHDA, CDR2 SQIVND (reference sequence). The CDR3 reads CASSIGGVDLPQHF. Written as DNA, the CDR3 is TGTGCCAGTAGTATAGGGGGGGTTGATCTGCCCCAGCATTTT.

The chain recombines TRBV19 with TRBJ2-7; D not resolved. The CDR3 runs 13 residues. V lost 1 base and J 2 bases, leaving 6 bases between the germline ends. Germline CDR1 LNHDA, CDR2 SQIVND (reference sequence). The CDR3 protein is CASSIGGAYEQYF. As DNA, the CDR3 is TGTGCCAGTAGTATAGGCGGAGCCTACGAGCAGTACTTC.

CDR3 DNA sequence: TGTGCCAGCAGCTACGCACAGGGGGTAGAAGATACGCAGTATTTT. Translating gives CASSYAQGVEDTQYF. V usage is TRBV7-9 and J usage is TRBJ2-3; TRBD1 aligns across 8 bases. The CDR3 has 15 residues. Germline values: CDR1 SEHNR, CDR2 FQNEAQ (reference sequence). Trimming cost V 4 bases and J 5 bases; bases outside gene matches: 8.

The genes are TRBV5-1 and TRBJ2-1; D is unresolved. The germline V gene has CDR1 SGHRS and CDR2 YFSETQ. The CDR3 sequence is 13 residues long. Trimming pared 4 bases from V and 4 bases from J, leaving 9 bases between. CDR3 protein: CASSTDGYNEQFF. For the CDR3, the DNA is TGCGCCAGCAGCACCGACGGGTACAATGAGCAGTTCTTC.

This chain joins TRBV9 and TRBJ2-3; 7 positions agree with TRBD2. V dropped 4 bases and J dropped 2; count of bases not matched to a gene: 13. The CDR3 consists of 17 residues. Germline values: CDR1 SGDLS, CDR2 YYNGEE. CDR3 residues: CASSTSGSGGSTDTQYF. The DNA of the CDR3 is TGTGCCAGCAGCACCTCGGGATCCGGGGGGTCCACAGATACGCAGTATTTT.

The rearrangement links TRBV6-5 to TRBJ2-2; D not certain. Looked up from germline, CDR1 is MNHEY and CDR2 is SVGAGI. Trimming removed 0 bases at V and 5 bases at J, with 4 bases between. The CDR3 runs to 13 residues. CDR3 region: CASSYSQTGELFF. The CDR3, as DNA: TGTGCCAGCAGTTACTCGCAGACCGGGGAGCTGTTTTTT.

The V and J genes are TRBV18 and TRBJ2-3; D uncertain. There are 15 residues in the CDR3. Deletions cut 3 bases from V and 5 bases from J, with 15 bases between. Germline values: CDR1 KGHSH, CDR2 LQKENI. CDR3 region: CASSPPASVLDTQYF. CDR3 nucleotide sequence: TGTGCCAGCTCACCCCCGGCAAGCGTTTTAGATACGCAGTATTTT.